This paragraph covers one TCR beta chain sequence. What it binds is unknown. This record comes from a study of shared clonotypes between healthy human individuals. Study background: The composition of the donors was a couple of women and a few men aged 18 to 49. Used for every donor were three CD4 naive, three CD4 memory, two CD8 naive and one CD8 memory plate. Study-wide points: Some clonotypes were shared by all four sorted-subset donors, while others were not shared. The non-shared ones had lower generation probabilities than the shared ones.

This CDR3 spans 12 amino acids. The V and J ends lost 3 bases and 6 bases respectively, with 11 bases between them. The germline V gene has CDR1 SQVTM and CDR2 ANQGSEA. Naive CD8 cells were CD45RO-negative, positively selected for CCR7, excluding terminally differentiated effector memory CD45RA+ cells. Clones were sequenced by immunoSEQ multiplex PCR, and TCRdb holds only the in-frame ones, with some missing. The sample comprises hundreds of thousands of clones, more than 85% of which are singletons, and about 25% rests with the top ten. The sequence derives from a man aged 25-40 years in good health. The sequenced material came from naive CD8+ T cells sorted from blood. V usage is TRBV29-1 and J usage is TRBJ2-5; the D gene is possibly TRBD1 (6 bases). CDR3 DNA: TGCAGCGTTGATACCCAGGGGAAGACCCAGTACTTC. It specifies CSVDTQGKTQYF.